The 9 T cell receptor beta chains presented below share a single source sample, sequenced in a study of neurological immune-mediated disorders. TCRdb re-analysed the 5' RACE reads in MiXCR, keeping a single row per CDR3 protein. The sample comprises about 55,000 distinct CDR3 sequences, around 24% of which are singletons, and about 4.5% rests with the top ten. Indicated time point: technical triplicate 2. Sample: PBMCs. These receptors all stem from a man aged 55 to 69 with HTLV-1-associated myelopathy (HAM/TSP).

This clonotype has at least ten counts. This sequence joins TRBV5-1 and TRBJ2-2; 9 bases fit TRBD2. The CDR3 has 16 residues. Germline V lookup: CDR1 SGHRS, CDR2 YFSETQ. The J segment lost 0 bases and the V segment lost 5 bases, leaving 5 bases of the junction unmatched. CDR3: CASSLVAGANTGELFF. CDR3 nucleotide sequence: TGCGCCAGCAGTCTGGTAGCGGGGGCGAACACCGGGGAGCTGTTTTTT.

This clonotype was counted at least ten times. The chain joins TRBV2 to TRBJ1-2; weak D call: TRBD1 (5 bases). Germline CDR1 is SNHLY and CDR2 is FYNNEI. Between the trimmed V and J ends, which lost 5 bases and 2 bases, there was a span of 15 bases. This CDR3 is 15 amino acids long. The CDR3 DNA sequence: TGTGCCAGCAGTTCGAGACAGCGATCCAACTATGGCTACACCTTC. Translation gives CASSSRQRSNYGYTF.

The chain employs TRBV7-2 and TRBJ2-2; D unclear. Germline V gene data show CDR1 as SGHTA and CDR2 as FQGNSA. Deletions cut 4 bases from V and 4 bases from J, with 10 bases between. This CDR3 has 14 amino acids. The CDR3, as DNA: TGTGCCAGCAGCTCACCAAGCCTCACCGGGGAGCTGTTTTTT. This codes for CASSSPSLTGELFF.

This clonotype has more than one count but fewer than ten. The chain couples TRBV6-6 to TRBJ2-7; no clear D gene. The germline V gene has CDR1 MNHNY and CDR2 SVGAGI (reference sequence). The CDR3 sequence is 18 residues long. Trimming removed 2 bases from V and 5 bases from J, with 25 bases in between. The CDR3 is CASSYTPRVVFGLDEQYF. CDR3 nucleotide sequence: TGTGCCAGCAGTTACACCCCACGAGTGGTTTTTGGTCTGGACGAGCAGTACTTC.

The chain recombines TRBV7-2 with TRBJ2-1; 7 nucleotides match TRBD2. The CDR3 is 14 amino acids. V lost 5 bases to trimming and J lost 5 bases; unmatched junction nucleotides: 6. Germline V gene sequence: CDR1 SGHTA, CDR2 FQGNSA. Written as DNA, the CDR3 is TGTGCCAGCAGCCCCGATCTAGCGGACAATGAGCAGTTCTTC. Translation gives CASSPDLADNEQFF.

This clonotype was detected only once. V and J are TRBV7-6 and TRBJ1-6; weak D call: TRBD1 (5 bases). The germline CDR1 and CDR2 sequences are SGHVS and FNYEAQ. The CDR3 totals 15 residues. Between the trimmed V and J ends, which lost 1 base and 5 bases, there was a span of 9 bases. The CDR3 coding sequence is TGTGCCAGCAGCTTAGGTGTAGGGGATAATTCACCCCTCCACTTT. Amino acid sequence: CASSLGVGDNSPLHF.

This clonotype was counted ten times or more. This sequence joins TRBV12-3 or TRBV12-4 and TRBJ2-7; maybe TRBD2 (5 bases). CDR3 length: 14 amino acids. Trimming took 2 bases from V and 5 from J, leaving 13 bases between them. CDR3 amino acids: CASSLRWERDEQYF. CDR3 in DNA: TGTGCCAGCAGTTTAAGGTGGGAGCGTGACGAGCAGTACTTC.

This clonotype was found a few times. The CDR3 region has the DNA TGTGCCAGCAGCTTAAGAGGGGCCGATAATCAGCCCCAGCATTTT. Its protein is CASSLRGADNQPQHF. The V gene is TRBV7-2, the J gene TRBJ1-5, with D perhaps matching TRBD1 (5 bases). Trimming pared 2 bases from V and 4 bases from J, leaving 12 bases between. The CDR3 consists of 15 residues. The germline CDR1 and CDR2 sequences are SGHTA and FQGNSA.

This clonotype was detected many times. V gene TRBV5-1 combines with J gene TRBJ2-5; 8 bases map to TRBD2. Trimming took 4 bases from V and 4 from J; bases not matched to a gene: 6. Germline CDR1 is SGHRS and CDR2 is YFSETQ. This CDR3 comprises 14 residues. The CDR3 is CASSRQAGAETQYF. The CDR3 coding sequence is TGCGCCAGCAGCCGTCAAGCGGGAGCAGAGACCCAGTACTTC.